What follows are 13 T cell receptor beta chains derived from one specimen sequenced in a study of breast tumors, draining lymph nodes, adjacent tissues. TCRdb passed the multiplex PCR reads through MiXCR, listing each CDR3 protein once. The sample includes about 9,000 distinct CDR3 sequences, 42% seen only once; the top ten take 12% to 15%. The specimen sequenced was tumor-adjacent breast tissue. These receptors were taken from a female donor with breast cancer. Some clones in this sample may be carry-over from other donors' samples.

This clonotype was seen only once. This chain uses TRBV29-1 with TRBJ2-1; tentative D call: TRBD2 (6 bases). Trimming shortened V by 7 bases and J by 3 bases, and 16 bases separated the two germline ends. This CDR3 is built from 14 residues. Germline assignment: CDR1 SQVTM and CDR2 ANQGSEA. The CDR3 DNA reads TGCAGCGGAGCTCCCCGCGGGGTCTACAATGAGCAGTTCTTC. Translating it yields CSGAPRGVYNEQFF.

Of note for this clonotype: The CDR3 carries no conserved terminal phenylalanine or tryptophan, so it likely arises from a read error. This chain joins TRBV2 and TRBJ2-7, with 7 nucleotides matching TRBD2. The germline V gene encodes CDR1 SNHLY and CDR2 FYNNEI. The CDR3 has 12 amino acids. J lost 3 bases, V lost 4 bases, and 0 bases had no gene match. CDR3 protein: CASSGEGYEQYL. In DNA, the CDR3 is TGTGCCAGCAGTGGGGAGGGCTACGAGCAGTACCTC.

The J gene is TRBJ2-7, the V gene TRBV20-1; TRBD2 aligns across 15 bases. The V gene's germline CDR1 is DFQATT and CDR2 SNEGSKA (reference sequence). The CDR3 covers 18 residues. Unmatched junction bases numbered 15, after V lost 2 bases and J lost 7 bases. CDR3 amino acids: CSARRRGLAGGQGGEQYF. The CDR3 DNA reads TGCAGTGCTAGACGAAGGGGACTAGCGGGGGGCCAGGGTGGGGAGCAGTACTTC.

As to this clonotype: The germline gene is not matched at one end of the junction; a read error may be the cause. The CDR3 sequence: CSARDKRQGDF. The CDR3, as DNA: TGCAGTGCTAGAGATAAGAGACAGGGAGACTTC. The V and J genes are TRBV20-1 and TRBJ2-7; 7 bases agree with TRBD1. Germline CDR1 is DFQATT and CDR2 is SNEGSKA (reference sequence). The length of the CDR3 is 11 residues.

The CDR3 protein is CSAAGHSSYNSPLHF. The CDR3 DNA reads TGCAGTGCAGCTGGACACAGCTCCTATAATTCACCCCTCCACTTT. The chain recombines TRBV20-1 with TRBJ1-6; perhaps TRBD1 as D (5 bases). The CDR3 covers 15 residues. Trimming removed 6 bases from V and 0 bases from J, with 12 bases in between. CDR1 and CDR2 from the germline V gene are DFQATT and SNEGSKA (reference sequence).

This clonotype was seen repeatedly, ten times or more. The chain uses TRBV19 and TRBJ2-1; D is ambiguous. The germline V and J ends were trimmed by 5 bases and 5 bases, with 10 bases remaining between them. The CDR3 extends over 13 amino acids. Germline V gives CDR1 LNHDA, CDR2 SQIVND (reference sequence). The CDR3 sequence: CASSPPGNNEQFF. CDR3 DNA: TGTGCCAGTAGTCCCCCGGGCAACAATGAGCAGTTCTTC.

Notes on this clonotype: At one of its ends the junction is not consistent with the germline gene, which may arise from a read error. V is TRBV2 and J is TRBJ2-3, with 7 bases that match TRBD1. The CDR3 spans 12 residues. Per germline, CDR1 SNHLY and CDR2 FYNNEI. The CDR3 DNA is TGTGCAAGCAGGGGGTTTCCAGATACGCAGTATTTT. Translation: CASRGFPDTQYF.

The chain combines TRBV20-1 with TRBJ2-3; 7 positions match TRBD2. CDR3 length: 13 residues. Per germline, CDR1 DFQATT and CDR2 SNEGSKA (reference sequence). The trim removed 7 bases at V and 4 bases at J, leaving 8 bases unmatched. This CDR3 reads CSGVRGSSDTQYF. The DNA for the CDR3 is TGCAGTGGTGTGCGCGGGAGCTCAGATACGCAGTATTTT.

This rearrangement joins TRBV5-5 to TRBJ1-1; 11 bases match TRBD1. CDR3 size: 15 residues. The V gene's germline CDR1 is SGHKS and CDR2 YYEKEE (reference sequence). The J segment lost 5 bases and the V segment lost 4 bases, leaving 7 bases of the junction unmatched. The CDR3 coding sequence is TGTGCCAGCAGCCCCGGGGACAGGGGGGGAACTGAAGCTTTCTTT. Translation: CASSPGDRGGTEAFF.

This clonotype is labeled medium-sized. The rearrangement uses TRBV7-3 and TRBJ2-3; D perhaps matches TRBD1 (5 bases). CDR3 size: 13 residues. V gave up 2 bases and J gave up 3 bases, with 6 bases separating them. The germline CDR1 and CDR2 sequences are SGHTA and FQGTGA. This CDR3 is CASSLGATDTQYF. In DNA, the CDR3 is TGTGCCAGCAGCTTAGGGGCGACAGATACGCAGTATTTT.

The chain combines TRBV19 with TRBJ1-2; 7 bases align to TRBD1. Trimming removed 5 bases from V and 3 bases from J; junction bases left unmatched: 9. This CDR3 is built from 15 residues. Germline CDR1 and CDR2: LNHDA and SQIVND (reference sequence). The CDR3 loop reads CASSARGQRYYGYTF. The DNA of the CDR3 is TGTGCCAGTAGTGCCCGGGGACAGCGATACTATGGCTACACCTTC.

This chain links TRBV29-1 with TRBJ2-2; a weak D match, TRBD2 (5 bases). This CDR3 spans 14 amino acids. V lost 7 bases to trimming and J lost 2 bases, with 14 bases between them. Germline V gives CDR1 SQVTM, CDR2 ANQGSEA. CDR3 sequence (DNA): TGCAGCGCAGGAGAGGGCTCTAACACCGGGGAGCTGTTTTTT. It specifies CSAGEGSNTGELFF.

This clonotype is categorized as medium-sized. This chain links TRBV5-1 with TRBJ1-3; the D is unclear. This CDR3 region has 15 residues. The germline gives CDR1 SGHRS, CDR2 YFSETQ. Trimming removed 3 bases from V and 0 bases from J, with 10 bases in between. Here the CDR3 DNA reads TGCGCCAGCAGCTCCGGACTGATCTCTGGAAACACCATATATTTT. It translates to CASSSGLISGNTIYF. The variable domain in full, with the rest retrieved from reference TRBV5-1 and TRBJ1-3, is KAGVTQTPRYLIKTRGQQVTLSCSPISGHRSVSWYQQTPGQGLQFLFEYFSETQRNKGNFPGRFSGRQFSNSRSEMNVSTLELGDSALYLCASSSGLISGNTIYFGEGSWLTVV.